This TCR beta chain emerged from a study of blood T cell repertoires in COVID-19. Study-level background: Acute and convalescent COVID-19 specimens originated in the United States, Italy and Spain. Sources were T cells, B-cell-depleted T cells, or PBMCs; the material itself was cDNA or gDNA.

Germline V lookup: CDR1 LNHNV, CDR2 YYDKDF (reference sequence). The CDR3 covers 13 residues. With 5 bases removed from V and 9 bases from J, the gap between germline ends came to 14 bases. As handled by the study authors: It was from reference gene primer amplification that nucleated cell counts were estimated. Sequencing was performed with immunoSEQ multiplex PCR; in TCRdb, only in-frame clones are kept and a portion is missing. The V and J calls and the clone size are those of that table, but D and trimming were determined from the DNA. Among under 200,000 clones, roughly 86% were seen once, and the ten largest hold over 7%.

Sequenced: peripheral blood. V and J are TRBV15 and TRBJ2-1, with a possible D match to TRBD2 (6 bases). The source is a woman older than 75 in a cohort sampled during active or convalescent COVID-19. The CDR3 protein is CATSSQGLVEQFF. As DNA, the CDR3 is TGTGCCACCAGCTCCCAGGGACTCGTTGAGCAGTTCTTC.